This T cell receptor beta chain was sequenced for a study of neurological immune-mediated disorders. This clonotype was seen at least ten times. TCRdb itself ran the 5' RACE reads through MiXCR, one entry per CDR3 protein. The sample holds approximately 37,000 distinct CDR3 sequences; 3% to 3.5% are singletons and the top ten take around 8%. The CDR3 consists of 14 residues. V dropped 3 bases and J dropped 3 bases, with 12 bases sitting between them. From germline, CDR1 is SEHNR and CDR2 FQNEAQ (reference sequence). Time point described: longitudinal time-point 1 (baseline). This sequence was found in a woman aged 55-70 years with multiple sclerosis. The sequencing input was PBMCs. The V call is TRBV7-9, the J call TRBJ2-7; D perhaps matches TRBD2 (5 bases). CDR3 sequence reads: CASSFRGSDYEQYF. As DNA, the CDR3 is TGTGCCAGCAGCTTTAGAGGGTCAGACTACGAGCAGTACTTC. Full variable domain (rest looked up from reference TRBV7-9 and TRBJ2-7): DTGVSQNPRHKITKRGQNVTFRCDPISEHNRLYWYRQTLGQGPEFLTYFQNEAQLEKSRLLSDRFSAERPKGSFSTLEIQRTEQGDSAMYLCASSFRGSDYEQYFGPGTRLTVT.